These T cell receptor beta chains were read from a single sample in a study of CD8 T cells in ankylosing spondylitis. From the 5' RACE reads, TCRdb called clonotypes with MiXCR, one entry per CDR3 protein. The sample holds about 69,000 distinct CDR3 sequences, 5.3% seen once. The specimen sequenced was blood, either unsorted or a sorted T cell fraction (not recorded which). The receptors stem from a male donor with ankylosing spondylitis or in good health (not recorded which). Each CDR3 is given with its conserved first and last residue. The order of the fields is J gene, D gene, clone size, V gene, CDR3 protein, CDR3 DNA. The D gene is left open where the match is weak. The size entry is marked missing in some rows and otherwise reads once, few, many or a size class.

j_call: TRBJ2-1
d_call: -
clone_size: many
v_call: TRBV5-1
cdr3_aa: CASSLGGGASYNEQFF
cdr3_nt: TGCGCCAGCAGCTTGGGGGGCGGGGCCTCCTACAATGAGCAGTTCTTC

j_call: TRBJ1-4
d_call: -
clone_size: many
v_call: TRBV28
cdr3_aa: CASSLGQTPEKLFF
cdr3_nt: TGTGCCAGCAGTTTGGGGCAGACCCCCGAAAAACTGTTTTTT

j_call: TRBJ2-2
d_call: TRBD1
clone_size: many
v_call: TRBV12-3/TRBV12-4
cdr3_aa: CASRGQGSTGELFF
cdr3_nt: TGTGCCAGCAGAGGACAGGGAAGCACCGGGGAGCTGTTTTTT

j_call: TRBJ2-1
d_call: -
clone_size: many
v_call: TRBV9
cdr3_aa: CASSVTGRGEQFF
cdr3_nt: TGTGCCAGCAGCGTGACAGGGAGGGGTGAGCAGTTCTTC

j_call: TRBJ1-1
d_call: -
clone_size: many
v_call: TRBV7-6
cdr3_aa: CASSLVGPDLGAFF
cdr3_nt: TGTGCCAGCAGCTTAGTAGGGCCCGATCTCGGAGCTTTCTTT

j_call: TRBJ2-7
d_call: -
clone_size: many
v_call: TRBV12-3/TRBV12-4
cdr3_aa: CASSFGVSEQYF
cdr3_nt: TGTGCCAGCAGTTTCGGTGTTTCCGAGCAGTACTTC

j_call: TRBJ2-7
d_call: TRBD2
clone_size: many
v_call: TRBV20-1
cdr3_aa: CSARGEGEQYF
cdr3_nt: TGCAGTGCTAGAGGGGAGGGCGAGCAGTACTTC

j_call: TRBJ1-2
d_call: -
clone_size: many
v_call: TRBV4-1
cdr3_aa: CASSQDRSGYGYTF
cdr3_nt: TGCGCCAGCAGCCAAGATCGGAGTGGGTATGGCTACACCTTC

j_call: TRBJ2-3
d_call: -
clone_size: many
v_call: TRBV20-1
cdr3_aa: CSAQEGPTDTQYF
cdr3_nt: TGCAGTGCCCAAGAGGGCCCCACAGATACGCAGTATTTT

j_call: TRBJ2-5
d_call: TRBD2
clone_size: many
v_call: TRBV5-1
cdr3_aa: CASSISGTSGQETQYF
cdr3_nt: TGCGCCAGCAGCATCTCCGGGACTAGCGGCCAAGAGACCCAGTACTTC

j_call: TRBJ2-2
d_call: -
clone_size: many
v_call: TRBV20-1
cdr3_aa: CSADSRRDNTGELFF
cdr3_nt: TGCAGTGCAGATAGCCGGAGGGACAACACCGGGGAGCTGTTTTTT

j_call: TRBJ2-5
d_call: -
clone_size: few
v_call: TRBV5-1
cdr3_aa: CASSKTTDQETQYF
cdr3_nt: TGCGCCAGCAGCAAAACTACAGATCAAGAGACCCAGTACTTC

j_call: TRBJ2-1
d_call: TRBD2
clone_size: many
v_call: TRBV12-3/TRBV12-4
cdr3_aa: CASTPGLAHEQFF
cdr3_nt: TGTGCCAGCACCCCGGGACTAGCCCATGAGCAGTTCTTC

j_call: TRBJ2-3
d_call: -
clone_size: many
v_call: TRBV5-1
cdr3_aa: CASSLEDPDTQYF
cdr3_nt: TGCGCCAGCAGCTTGGAAGACCCAGATACGCAGTATTTT

j_call: TRBJ2-7
d_call: -
clone_size: many
v_call: TRBV5-1
cdr3_aa: CASSLGSGRGNEQYF
cdr3_nt: TGCGCCAGCAGCTTGGGGTCAGGTAGGGGAAACGAGCAGTACTTC

j_call: TRBJ1-5
d_call: -
clone_size: many
v_call: TRBV7-9
cdr3_aa: CASSSPPRASNQPQHF
cdr3_nt: TGTGCCAGCAGCTCCCCCCCCAGGGCTAGCAATCAGCCCCAGCATTTT

j_call: TRBJ2-5
d_call: TRBD1
clone_size: many
v_call: TRBV6-4
cdr3_aa: CASTRGGGTGRSETQYF
cdr3_nt: TGTGCCAGCACCCGAGGGGGCGGGACAGGGCGTTCGGAGACCCAGTACTTC

j_call: TRBJ2-2
d_call: TRBD1
clone_size: many
v_call: TRBV5-1
cdr3_aa: CASSTLLPRLTGGETGELFF
cdr3_nt: TGCGCCAGCAGCACCCTACTCCCTCGTCTGACAGGGGGCGAAACCGGGGAGCTGTTTTTT

j_call: TRBJ2-3
d_call: TRBD2
clone_size: many
v_call: TRBV3-1
cdr3_aa: CASSYKTSDTDTQYF
cdr3_nt: TGTGCCAGCAGCTATAAGACTAGCGACACAGATACGCAGTATTTT

j_call: TRBJ1-3
d_call: -
clone_size: many
v_call: TRBV6-5
cdr3_aa: CASLSSGNTIYF
cdr3_nt: TGTGCCAGCCTTTCCTCTGGAAACACCATATATTTT

j_call: TRBJ2-2
d_call: -
clone_size: many
v_call: TRBV11-2
cdr3_aa: CASLRTFGGTNTGELFF
cdr3_nt: TGTGCCAGCCTCCGTACTTTTGGGGGGACGAACACCGGGGAGCTGTTTTTT

j_call: TRBJ2-2
d_call: -
clone_size: many
v_call: TRBV5-1
cdr3_aa: CASKANANTGELFF
cdr3_nt: TGCGCCAGCAAGGCCAACGCGAACACCGGGGAGCTGTTTTTT

j_call: TRBJ2-4
d_call: -
clone_size: many
v_call: TRBV28
cdr3_aa: CASSFGKNIQYF
cdr3_nt: TGTGCCAGCAGTTTCGGGAAAAACATTCAGTACTTC

j_call: TRBJ1-1
d_call: -
clone_size: many
v_call: TRBV4-3
cdr3_aa: CASSFAAPAAGTEAFF
cdr3_nt: TGCGCCAGCAGCTTCGCGGCGCCCGCGGCGGGCACTGAAGCTTTCTTT

j_call: TRBJ1-1
d_call: -
clone_size: -
v_call: TRBV4-1
cdr3_aa: CASRPEARTGGLLAFF
cdr3_nt: TGCGCCAGCAGACCCGAAGCTAGAACGGGAGGACTTCTGGCTTTCTTT

j_call: TRBJ2-5
d_call: -
clone_size: many
v_call: TRBV6-1
cdr3_aa: CASSGYQRYETQYF
cdr3_nt: TGTGCCAGCAGTGGGTATCAGCGGTATGAGACCCAGTACTTC

j_call: TRBJ2-7
d_call: -
clone_size: many
v_call: TRBV21-1
cdr3_aa: CASRTLRDSSYEQYF
cdr3_nt: TGTGCCAGCAGGACACTCCGGGACAGTTCCTACGAGCAGTACTTC

j_call: TRBJ2-5
d_call: -
clone_size: many
v_call: TRBV29-1
cdr3_aa: CSGQTGQGQETQYF
cdr3_nt: TGCAGCGGTCAGACAGGCCAGGGCCAAGAGACCCAGTACTTC

j_call: TRBJ2-7
d_call: TRBD1
clone_size: many
v_call: TRBV15
cdr3_aa: CATSSTGGTSEQYF
cdr3_nt: TGTGCCACCAGCAGTACAGGGGGTACTAGCGAGCAGTACTTC

j_call: TRBJ2-2
d_call: -
clone_size: many
v_call: TRBV11-2
cdr3_aa: CASSLLNTGELFF
cdr3_nt: TGTGCCAGCAGCTTACTAAACACCGGGGAGCTGTTTTTT

j_call: TRBJ1-5
d_call: TRBD1
clone_size: many
v_call: TRBV12-3/TRBV12-4
cdr3_aa: CASSPPGQRNQPQHF
cdr3_nt: TGTGCCAGCAGTCCTCCGGGACAGAGGAATCAGCCCCAGCATTTT

j_call: TRBJ2-5
d_call: TRBD1
clone_size: few
v_call: TRBV7-2
cdr3_aa: CASSSGGQGSQETQYF
cdr3_nt: TGTGCCAGCAGCTCGGGGGGACAGGGATCACAAGAGACCCAGTACTTC

j_call: TRBJ2-7
d_call: -
clone_size: many
v_call: TRBV28
cdr3_aa: CASNGGVYEQYF
cdr3_nt: TGTGCCAGCAACGGTGGGGTCTACGAGCAGTACTTC

j_call: TRBJ1-2
d_call: -
clone_size: many
v_call: TRBV28
cdr3_aa: CASTDSYGYTF
cdr3_nt: TGTGCCAGCACCGACAGCTATGGCTACACCTTC

j_call: TRBJ2-1
d_call: -
clone_size: many
v_call: TRBV3-1
cdr3_aa: CASLGWGSSYNEQFF
cdr3_nt: TGTGCCAGCCTCGGTTGGGGGAGCTCCTACAATGAGCAGTTCTTC

j_call: TRBJ2-2
d_call: -
clone_size: many
v_call: TRBV28
cdr3_aa: CASSFAGEDTGELFF
cdr3_nt: TGTGCCAGCAGTTTCGCAGGGGAAGACACCGGGGAGCTGTTTTTT

j_call: TRBJ2-3
d_call: TRBD1
clone_size: many
v_call: TRBV7-6
cdr3_aa: CASSLAAGGNTDTQYF
cdr3_nt: TGTGCCAGCAGCTTAGCGGCAGGGGGAAACACAGATACGCAGTATTTT

j_call: TRBJ2-2
d_call: -
clone_size: -
v_call: TRBV4-2
cdr3_aa: CASGPGGIDTGELFF
cdr3_nt: TGTGCCAGCGGCCCCGGGGGCATCGACACCGGGGAGCTGTTTTTT

j_call: TRBJ2-5
d_call: -
clone_size: many
v_call: TRBV28
cdr3_aa: CAIKRSGTQLETQYF
cdr3_nt: TGTGCCATCAAGCGATCCGGGACTCAGCTTGAGACCCAGTACTTC

j_call: TRBJ2-1
d_call: TRBD1
clone_size: -
v_call: TRBV20-1
cdr3_aa: CSANAGTGHLDEQFF
cdr3_nt: TGCAGTGCTAACGCGGGGACAGGGCATTTGGATGAGCAGTTCTTC

j_call: TRBJ1-1
d_call: TRBD1
clone_size: few
v_call: TRBV4-2
cdr3_aa: CASSPPLGQGAVGSDTKAFF
cdr3_nt: TGTGCCAGCAGCCCCCCATTAGGACAGGGGGCGGTCGGGTCGGACACTAAAGCTTTCTTT

j_call: TRBJ2-1
d_call: -
clone_size: many
v_call: TRBV7-4
cdr3_aa: CASSFQDLEQFF
cdr3_nt: TGTGCCAGCAGCTTCCAGGATCTTGAGCAGTTCTTC

j_call: TRBJ1-2
d_call: TRBD1
clone_size: many
v_call: TRBV5-1
cdr3_aa: CASSLEEAGGYGYTF
cdr3_nt: TGCGCCAGCAGCTTGGAGGAAGCAGGGGGCTATGGCTACACCTTC

j_call: TRBJ2-5
d_call: -
clone_size: many
v_call: TRBV5-1
cdr3_aa: CASSLGGRILAETQYF
cdr3_nt: TGCGCCAGCAGCTTGGGGGGTAGGATTCTAGCAGAGACCCAGTACTTC

j_call: TRBJ2-1
d_call: -
clone_size: many
v_call: TRBV5-1
cdr3_aa: CASSLAGSNNEQFF
cdr3_nt: TGCGCCAGCAGCTTGGCGGGCAGCAACAATGAGCAGTTCTTC

j_call: TRBJ2-5
d_call: TRBD2
clone_size: many
v_call: TRBV11-2
cdr3_aa: CASSPQLAGEETQYF
cdr3_nt: TGTGCCAGCAGCCCCCAACTAGCGGGAGAAGAGACCCAGTACTTC

j_call: TRBJ1-4
d_call: TRBD1
clone_size: -
v_call: TRBV3-1
cdr3_aa: CASSKVPGQGDDGEKLFF
cdr3_nt: TGTGCCAGCTCCAAAGTCCCGGGACAGGGAGACGATGGAGAAAAACTGTTTTTT

j_call: TRBJ2-1
d_call: TRBD2
clone_size: many
v_call: TRBV5-1
cdr3_aa: CASSLAGLAGGLNEQFF
cdr3_nt: TGCGCCAGCAGCTTAGCGGGACTAGCGGGGGGGCTCAATGAGCAGTTCTTC

j_call: TRBJ2-7
d_call: -
clone_size: many
v_call: TRBV5-1
cdr3_aa: CASRPDSATYEQYF
cdr3_nt: TGCGCCAGCAGACCAGACAGTGCCACCTACGAGCAGTACTTC

j_call: TRBJ2-3
d_call: -
clone_size: -
v_call: TRBV9
cdr3_aa: CASSVGMATDTQYF
cdr3_nt: TGTGCCAGCAGCGTAGGGATGGCCACAGATACGCAGTATTTT

j_call: TRBJ2-5
d_call: -
clone_size: many
v_call: TRBV5-1
cdr3_aa: CASSLGGEETQYF
cdr3_nt: TGCGCCAGCAGCTTAGGCGGGGAGGAGACCCAGTACTTC

j_call: TRBJ2-2
d_call: TRBD1
clone_size: -
v_call: TRBV11-3
cdr3_aa: CASSSRTGESNTGELFF
cdr3_nt: TGTGCCAGCAGCTCCCGGACAGGGGAATCGAACACCGGGGAGCTGTTTTTT

j_call: TRBJ2-1
d_call: -
clone_size: many
v_call: TRBV12-3/TRBV12-4
cdr3_aa: CASSTGLSNEQFF
cdr3_nt: TGTGCCAGCAGTACGGGACTCTCCAATGAGCAGTTCTTC

j_call: TRBJ2-7
d_call: -
clone_size: many
v_call: TRBV20-1
cdr3_aa: CSASPTQGGYEQYF
cdr3_nt: TGCAGTGCTAGTCCCACACAGGGCGGCTACGAGCAGTACTTC